This passage covers 12 T cell receptor beta chains from one sample sequenced in a study of T cells in Graves' hyperthyroidism and ophthalmopathy. The investigators amplified TCR beta CDR3 regions from RNA transcripts. Researchers ran a first-round RT-PCR on the TCR CDR3 using the HTBI primer set. In TCRdb, the multiplex PCR reads were re-called with MiXCR into one record per CDR3 protein. The table shows about 640,000 distinct CDR3 sequences, with less than 25% occurring only once. The sample consisted of blood. Every receptor here comes from a man under 40 with Graves' ophthalmopathy.

This clonotype was seen ten or more times. This chain links TRBV28 with TRBJ2-1; tentative D call: TRBD2 (5 bases). V lost 8 bases, J lost 4 bases, and 18 bases lay in between. The V gene's germline CDR1 is MDHEN and CDR2 SYDVKM. The CDR3 loop spans 15 amino acids. CDR3 bases: TGTGCCAGCGGACGCAGCGGCAGCGTTTACAATGAGCAGTTCTTC. Amino acid sequence: CASGRSGSVYNEQFF. The whole variable domain, filled in from reference TRBV28 and TRBJ2-1, reads DVKVTQSSRYLVKRTGEKVFLECVQDMDHENMFWYRQDPGLGLRLIYFSYDVKMKEKGDIPEGYSVSREKKERFSLILESASTNQTSMYLCASGRSGSVYNEQFFGPGTRLTVL.

This clonotype was found a few times. The genes are TRBV7-9 and TRBJ2-7; the D gene is possibly TRBD1 (6 bases). Trimming took 5 bases from V and 2 from J, leaving 13 bases between them. Germline V lookup: CDR1 SEHNR, CDR2 FQNEAQ (reference sequence). There are 14 residues in the CDR3. The CDR3 loop is CASSTTGKPYEQYF. CDR3 nucleotides: TGTGCCAGCAGCACGACAGGAAAACCCTACGAGCAGTACTTC.

This clonotype was observed at least ten times. The chain combines TRBV7-3 with TRBJ2-3, with 8 bases identical to TRBD2. Germline V gene data show CDR1 as SGHTA and CDR2 as FQGTGA. The CDR3 is 16 amino acids. V lost 0 bases to trimming and J lost 6 bases; unmatched junction nucleotides: 8. CDR3 protein: CASSLTVLAGGDTQYF. DNA for the CDR3: TGTGCCAGCAGCTTAACGGTCCTAGCGGGCGGGGATACGCAGTATTTT.

The CDR3 spells CASSLGLAGAKNIQYF. CDR3 sequence (DNA): TGTGCCAGCAGTTTGGGCCTAGCGGGAGCCAAAAACATTCAGTACTTC. This chain connects TRBV28 to TRBJ2-4, with 8 bases fitting TRBD2. The CDR3 consists of 16 residues. In germline, CDR1 is MDHEN, CDR2 SYDVKM. The trim removed 3 bases at V and 0 bases at J, leaving 4 bases unmatched.

At least ten counts were recorded for this clonotype. The CDR3 is CSAYPLRLPDTQYF. Written as DNA, the CDR3 is TGCAGTGCATATCCTTTGAGGCTCCCAGATACGCAGTATTTT. The chain carries TRBV20-1 and TRBJ2-3; D is unresolved. Trimming took 6 bases from V and 4 from J, leaving 17 bases between them. This CDR3 region has 14 residues. Germline CDR1 is DFQATT and CDR2 is SNEGSKA (reference sequence).

The V call is TRBV19, the J call TRBJ2-5, with D uncertain. Germline CDR1 LNHDA, CDR2 SQIVND (reference sequence). The V end was cut by 1 base, the J end by 1 base, with 10 bases between. This CDR3 is 15 amino acids long. The CDR3 protein is CASSIVSSTQETQYF. As DNA, the CDR3 is TGTGCCAGTAGTATAGTGAGCAGCACCCAAGAGACCCAGTACTTC.

The CDR3 is CASSPSTEKWNIQYF. For the CDR3, the DNA is TGCGCCAGCAGCCCATCGACAGAGAAGTGGAACATTCAGTACTTC. The chain carries TRBV4-3 and TRBJ2-4; the D gene is possibly TRBD1 (5 bases). Germline V gene lookup returns CDR1 LGHNA and CDR2 YSLEER. The CDR3 is 15 amino acids. The V end was cut by 4 bases, the J end by 7 bases, with 17 bases between.

This clonotype turned up a few times. The gene calls are TRBV6-5 and TRBJ2-5, with 10 bases identical to TRBD2. CDR1 MNHEY and CDR2 SVGAGI come from the germline V gene. The CDR3 totals 16 residues. V lost 4 bases and J lost 2; bases outside the gene matches: 7. Here the CDR3 reads CASSSPRTSGQETQYF. In DNA, the CDR3 is TGTGCCAGCAGTTCCCCTCGGACTAGCGGACAAGAGACCCAGTACTTC.

In its sample, this clonotype was seen a few times. The chain carries TRBV20-1 and TRBJ1-2, with 7 bases lining up with TRBD1. Germline V gene lookup returns CDR1 DFQATT and CDR2 SNEGSKA (reference sequence). The CDR3 spans 16 residues. After removal of 6 bases from V and 0 bases from J, the junction contained 13 bases not matched to a gene. This CDR3 reads CSARDLDRTANYGYTF. In DNA, the CDR3 is TGCAGTGCCCGGGACCTGGACAGGACAGCTAACTATGGCTACACCTTC.

The table lists this clonotype with many counts. This rearrangement joins TRBV11-2 to TRBJ2-7; possibly TRBD2 for D (6 bases). V was pared by 5 bases and J by 5 bases, with 19 bases between. There are 15 residues in the CDR3. The germline gives CDR1 SGHAT, CDR2 FQNNGV. The CDR3 here is CASSRLRGRRNEQYF. CDR3 nucleotides: TGTGCCAGCAGCCGTCTCCGGGGGAGACGAAACGAGCAGTACTTC.

This clonotype was counted a few times. The chain employs TRBV7-2 and TRBJ2-1; 14 nucleotides line up with TRBD2. Losses at the gene ends were 1 base for V and 4 bases for J; bases not matched to a gene: 3. Germline V gene sequence: CDR1 SGHTA, CDR2 FQGNSA. The CDR3 contains 17 residues. The CDR3 sequence: CASSLVGLAGVYNEQFF. CDR3 nucleotides: TGTGCCAGCAGCTTAGTGGGACTAGCGGGAGTATACAATGAGCAGTTCTTC.

This clonotype was detected a few times. This chain connects TRBV19 to TRBJ2-7, with 8 bases aligning to TRBD1. The CDR3 spans 13 residues. The V segment lost 3 bases and the J segment 5 bases; nucleotides outside the gene matches: 3. Germline V gene sequence: CDR1 LNHDA, CDR2 SQIVND (reference sequence). CDR3 nucleotide sequence: TGTGCCAGTAGTATTCAGGGGGCAAACGAGCAGTACTTC. Its protein product is CASSIQGANEQYF.